This T cell receptor (beta chain) appears in the sequencing data of a study of T-cell memory formation after mild COVID-19. This clonotype was counted between two and nine times. Its antigen remains unknown. Whole-study results and caveats: CD4/CD8 balance held among clones contracting day 15 to 85, and later expanders leaned CD4+.

From the 5' RACE reads, TCRdb called clonotypes with MiXCR, one entry per CDR3 protein. The sample contains more than 400,000 distinct CDR3 sequences, around a sixth of which appear only once. The CDR3 has 15 amino acids. Germline V gene sequence: CDR1 LGHNA, CDR2 YSLEER. Losses at the gene ends were 4 bases for V and 6 bases for J; bases not matched to a gene: 9. J is TRBJ2-7 and V is TRBV4-3; 10 bases are shared with TRBD1. The TCR sequence derives from an adult woman who had mild COVID-19 (a few samples of this study predate the infection). Cell type and time point are not known. Sequenced material: PBMCs or a T cell subset sorted from them (not recorded which). The CDR3, as DNA: TGCGCCAGCAGCCCCGGGACAGGGGATACCTTCGAGCAGTACTTC. Translation gives CASSPGTGDTFEQYF.